This TCR beta chain originates from a study of blood T cell repertoires in COVID-19. The sample holds one count of this clone. The assay was immunoSEQ multiplex PCR, and TCRdb's table has in-frame clones only and misses some. Altogether over 150,000 clones are present, roughly 82% being singletons, with the ten largest covering around 11%. There are 15 residues in the CDR3. Germline V gene sequence: CDR1 SEHNR, CDR2 FQNEAQ (reference sequence). After removal of 3 bases from V and 2 bases from J, the junction contained 6 bases not matched to a gene. Everyone who took part was about 18 to 90 years old, and they came from some 23 US areas.

This chain connects TRBV7-9 to TRBJ2-5, with 7 bases lining up with TRBD2. The clonotype originates from a man aged 35 to 55 who had recovered from COVID-19. The source material was PBMCs or T cells enriched from blood (not recorded which). CDR3 loop: CASSLRGGLQETQYF. CDR3 sequence (DNA): TGTGCCAGCAGCTTGCGTGGGGGACTACAAGAGACCCAGTACTTC.